One and the same sample provided the 22 T cell receptor beta chains below, sequenced in a study of shared clonotypes between healthy human individuals. Method: immunoSEQ multiplex PCR; TCRdb's copy keeps in-frame clones and lacks some. The sample has about 1.5 million clones; under 99% are singletons. The sequenced sample consisted of naive CD4+ T cells sorted from blood. This sample's subset: CD45RA+ positively selected. Receptor source: a man aged 30-40 years in good health.

The V and J genes are TRBV2 and TRBJ1-2, with TRBD1 matching over 9 bases. Germline V gene data show CDR1 as SNHLY and CDR2 as FYNNEI. With 3 bases clipped from V and 4 bases from J, the junction kept 9 bases outside the gene matches. The CDR3 covers 16 residues. DNA for the CDR3: TGTGCCAGCAGTGACTCCGGGACAGGGACTCTCTATGGCTACACCTTC. Translated: CASSDSGTGTLYGYTF.

The chain employs TRBV18 and TRBJ1-2; D is perhaps TRBD1 (6 bases). The CDR3 totals 15 residues. Trimming pared 0 bases from V and 1 base from J, leaving 9 bases between. CDR1 is KGHSH, CDR2 LQKENI, per germline. CDR3 sequence (DNA): TGTGCCAGCTCACCACCAACAGGGTATAACTATGGCTACACCTTC. This gives the protein CASSPPTGYNYGYTF.

The J gene is TRBJ2-1, the V gene TRBV27; TRBD2 agrees at 10 bases. Germline CDR1 reads MNHEY; CDR2 reads SMNVEV (reference sequence). The J segment lost 9 bases and the V segment lost 0 bases, leaving 5 bases of the junction unmatched. The CDR3 has 15 residues. The chain's CDR3 is CASSLSLAGESEQFF. CDR3 coding DNA: TGTGCCAGCAGTTTATCCCTAGCGGGAGAAAGTGAGCAGTTCTTC.

V gene TRBV29-1 combines with J gene TRBJ2-7; D remains ambiguous. The CDR3 is made up of 13 amino acids. Germline lookup yields CDR1 SQVTM and CDR2 ANQGSEA. V lost 6 bases and J lost 3, with 15 bases in between. The CDR3 sequence is CSVLHGLDYEQYF. The CDR3 DNA sequence: TGCAGCGTCCTACATGGGCTTGACTACGAGCAGTACTTC.

This clone occurred once. V is TRBV29-1 and J is TRBJ2-3; D not certain. Germline V gene lookup returns CDR1 SQVTM and CDR2 ANQGSEA. V lost 6 bases and J lost 2, with 9 bases in between. This CDR3 has 12 amino acids. This CDR3 reads CSVGLHTDTQYF. The CDR3 region has the DNA TGCAGCGTGGGCCTTCACACAGATACGCAGTATTTT.

The chain carries TRBV6-5 and TRBJ2-1, with D tentatively TRBD1 (5 bases). Looked up from germline, CDR1 is MNHEY and CDR2 is SVGAGI. The CDR3 is 14 residues long. V shed 6 bases and J shed 0 bases, with 9 bases lying between them. CDR3 DNA: TGTGCCAGCAGCCCCAGGGTCTCCTACAATGAGCAGTTCTTC. Protein product: CASSPRVSYNEQFF.

The gene calls are TRBV18 and TRBJ2-7; D is possibly TRBD1 (6 bases). The CDR3 consists of 14 residues. Germline CDR1 and CDR2: KGHSH and LQKENI. Trimming removed 0 bases at V and 0 bases at J, with 6 bases between. CDR3 amino acids: CASSPPQGSYEQYF. The CDR3 DNA is TGTGCCAGCTCACCACCACAGGGCTCCTACGAGCAGTACTTC.

This chain uses TRBV27 with TRBJ2-1; perhaps TRBD2 as D (5 bases). The ends were cut back, 3 bases at V and 0 bases at J, with 6 bases in the middle. CDR3 length: 14 amino acids. The V gene's germline CDR1 is MNHEY and CDR2 SMNVEV (reference sequence). CDR3 in amino acids: CASSFRGSYNEQFF. In DNA form, the CDR3 reads TGTGCCAGCAGTTTTCGGGGCTCCTACAATGAGCAGTTCTTC.

This chain joins TRBV9 and TRBJ2-1; TRBD2 matches 11 bases. The CDR3 has 20 amino acids. Germline V gives CDR1 SGDLS, CDR2 YYNGEE. V lost 2 bases, J lost 5 bases, and 18 bases stayed unmatched. CDR3 loop: CASSVGPFGLAGGRDNEQFF. In DNA, the CDR3 is TGTGCCAGCAGCGTTGGGCCATTTGGGCTAGCGGGAGGCCGGGACAATGAGCAGTTCTTC.

The rearrangement links TRBV18 to TRBJ1-2, with TRBD1 identical over 9 bases. This CDR3 comprises 16 residues. V trimming: 5 bases; J trimming: 0 bases; junction bases outside the gene matches: 7. Germline V gene lookup returns CDR1 KGHSH and CDR2 LQKENI. The CDR3 coding sequence is TGTGCCAGCTCAGCGGGGACAGGGACTACTAACTATGGCTACACCTTC. It is translated as CASSAGTGTTNYGYTF.

Only one count was recorded for this clone. V is TRBV29-1 and J is TRBJ1-1; weak D call: TRBD1 (5 bases). The CDR3 covers 17 residues. V lost 7 bases and J 4 bases, leaving 28 bases between the germline ends. Germline CDR1 and CDR2: SQVTM and ANQGSEA. The CDR3 here is CSDPARENGGDITEAFF. The CDR3 nucleotides read TGCAGCGACCCCGCCCGGGAGAACGGGGGAGATATCACTGAAGCTTTCTTT. The variable domain in full, with the rest retrieved from reference TRBV29-1 and TRBJ1-1, is SAVISQKPSRDICQRGTSLTIQCQVDSQVTMMFWYRQQPGQSLTLIATANQGSEATYESGFVIDKFPISRPNLTFSTLTVSNMSPEDSSIYLCSDPARENGGDITEAFFGQGTRLTVV.

This sequence joins TRBV7-9 and TRBJ2-2; D gene uncertain. The ends were cut back, 1 base at V and 1 base at J, with 4 bases in the middle. CDR1 and CDR2 from the germline V gene are SEHNR and FQNEAQ (reference sequence). The CDR3 extends over 14 amino acids. CDR3 DNA: TGTGCCAGCAGCTTAGTCAGGAACACCGGGGAGCTGTTTTTT. This codes for CASSLVRNTGELFF.

This clone appeared a single time. This chain's CDR3 is CASSSKYQETQYF. Here the CDR3 DNA reads TGCGCCAGCAGCTCTAAGTACCAAGAGACCCAGTACTTC. This sequence joins TRBV5-1 and TRBJ2-5; D gene unclear. The CDR3 runs to 13 residues. V was trimmed by 3 bases and J by 0 bases, leaving 6 bases between them. Germline V gene sequence: CDR1 SGHRS, CDR2 YFSETQ.

J is TRBJ2-1 and V is TRBV10-3; 11 positions agree with TRBD2. Trimming at V came to 0 bases and at J to 0 bases, leaving 4 bases not matched to a gene. The germline gives CDR1 ENHRY, CDR2 SYGVKD. CDR3 length equals 18 residues. CDR3 amino acids: CAISESLAGGISYNEQFF. In nucleotides, the CDR3 is TGTGCCATCAGTGAGTCCTTAGCGGGAGGGATCTCCTACAATGAGCAGTTCTTC.

J is TRBJ2-7 and V is TRBV5-6; 8 bases are a match to TRBD1. Germline-derived CDR1 and CDR2 are SGHDT and YYEEEE. The CDR3 totals 17 residues. With V trimmed by 3 bases and J by 0 bases, 11 bases remained unmatched. The CDR3 region has the DNA TGTGCCAGCAGCTCAACCGAAGACAGGGGTCCCTCCTACGAGCAGTACTTC. Its translation: CASSSTEDRGPSYEQYF.

The V and J genes are TRBV28 and TRBJ2-7, with D perhaps TRBD1 (6 bases). Germline CDR1 is MDHEN and CDR2 is SYDVKM. The CDR3 runs to 13 residues. Trimming removed 7 bases at V and 13 bases at J, with 23 bases between. Here the CDR3 DNA reads TGTGCCAGCACCATGGGGACATTCCCCCCCAGCTACTTC. It encodes CASTMGTFPPSYF. The full variable domain, its missing parts supplied by reference TRBV28 and TRBJ2-7, is DVKVTQSSRYLVKRTGEKVFLECVQDMDHENMFWYRQDPGLGLRLIYFSYDVKMKEKGDIPEGYSVSREKKERFSLILESASTNQTSMYLCASTMGTFPPSYFGPGTRLTVT.

This chain uses TRBV11-2 with TRBJ2-7; TRBD1 matches 7 bases. CDR3 length: 13 amino acids. V lost 4 bases, J lost 3 bases, and 3 bases stayed unmatched. Per the germline V gene, CDR1 is SGHAT and CDR2 is FQNNGV. The CDR3 DNA reads TGTGCCAGCAGCTCTAGGGGGCGCTACGAGCAGTACTTC. Amino acid sequence: CASSSRGRYEQYF.

J is TRBJ2-2 and V is TRBV9, with 7 bases aligning to TRBD2. CDR1 SGDLS and CDR2 YYNGEE come from the germline V gene. The CDR3 spans 17 residues. After removal of 3 bases from V and 2 bases from J, the junction contained 10 bases not matched to a gene. The CDR3 sequence: CASSGGGPRVNTGELFF. The CDR3 DNA reads TGTGCCAGCAGCGGCGGGGGACCCAGGGTTAACACCGGGGAGCTGTTTTTT.

The V gene is TRBV5-5, the J gene TRBJ2-5, with 8 bases identical to TRBD1. V lost 0 bases, J lost 5 bases, and 6 bases stayed unmatched. The germline V gene has CDR1 SGHKS and CDR2 YYEKEE (reference sequence). The CDR3 is 15 amino acids. The CDR3 region is CASSLGRGRGETQYF. CDR3 bases: TGTGCCAGCAGCTTGGGCAGGGGGCGTGGGGAGACCCAGTACTTC.

This rearrangement joins TRBV7-6 to TRBJ2-1, with D unresolved. This CDR3 comprises 15 residues. V lost 3 bases and J lost 7, with 16 bases in between. CDR1 and CDR2 from the germline V gene are SGHVS and FNYEAQ. CDR3 in amino acids: CASSFPPQEKNEQFF. Here the CDR3 DNA reads TGTGCCAGCAGCTTTCCCCCACAAGAGAAGAATGAGCAGTTCTTC.

The rearrangement uses TRBV4-3 and TRBJ2-7; 9 bases align to TRBD2. The germline gives CDR1 LGHNA, CDR2 YSLEER. V dropped 4 bases and J dropped 2; count of bases not matched to a gene: 9. The CDR3 has 16 residues. The CDR3 region is CASSPHSGSWTYEQYF. The CDR3, as DNA: TGCGCCAGCAGCCCACATAGCGGGAGTTGGACCTACGAGCAGTACTTC.

This clone was picked up one time. The J gene is TRBJ1-5, the V gene TRBV7-9; a weak D match, TRBD1 (6 bases). Between the trimmed V and J ends, which lost 3 bases and 3 bases, there was a span of 15 bases. In germline, CDR1 is SEHNR, CDR2 FQNEAQ (reference sequence). The CDR3 contains 16 residues. Here the CDR3 DNA reads TGTGCCAGCAGCTTGGGGGCCGGTCGGATCAATCAGCCCCAGCATTTT. As protein: CASSLGAGRINQPQHF.